These 6 T cell receptor beta chains share one sample of origin, sequenced in a study of human T cells and chemical hapten exposure (dated by TCRdb to 2020 to 2022). The label giving this sample's time point can be read as: healthy volunteer bleed at 2 weeks. Total RNA was extracted from unfractionated whole blood that had been collected in Tempus Blood RNA tubes. Receptor libraries were prepared by RACE. The listed sequencing device is NextSeq 500. TCRdb took the public reads, trimmed them with fastp at Q25, ran MiXCR for clone calling and kept in-frame beta chains. All rows with the same CDR3 protein become a single entry with the most common DNA and genes. The sample yields approximately 97,000 distinct CDR3 sequences; just under 9% were counted once. 2.5% to 3% of the sample is held by the ten biggest clonotypes. Sequencing was done on a sample of whole blood. Source of these receptors: a female donor in good health. Some clones in this sample may be carry-over from other donors' samples.

The rearrangement uses TRBV3-1 and TRBJ2-7, with 8 bases fitting TRBD2. The V gene end was trimmed by 11 bases and the J gene end by 1 base; junction bases not matched to a gene: 10. The CDR3 is 14 amino acids. Germline V CDR1 and CDR2: LGHDT, YNNKEL (reference sequence). The CDR3 is CACGAAGGSYEQYF. CDR3 DNA: TGTGCCTGCGGCGCGGCGGGAGGTTCCTACGAGCAGTACTTC.

The rearrangement links TRBV13 to TRBJ2-7; possibly TRBD2 for D (6 bases). The germline V gene has CDR1 PRHDT and CDR2 FYEKMQ (reference sequence). The CDR3 consists of 15 residues. V dropped 5 bases and J dropped 7 bases, with 21 bases sitting between them. The CDR3 protein is CASSILAGGPGEQYF. In DNA form, the CDR3 reads TGTGCCAGCAGCATTCTAGCTGGAGGGCCGGGGGAGCAGTACTTC. Variable domain in full (rest from reference TRBV13 and TRBJ2-7): AAGVIQSPRHLIKEKRETATLKCYPIPRHDTVYWYQQGPGQDPQFLISFYEKMQSDKGSIPDRFSAQQFSDYHSELNMSSLELGDSALYFCASSILAGGPGEQYFGPGTRLTVT.

In its sample, this clonotype was seen many times. The V and J genes are TRBV2 and TRBJ2-3; D unclear. The CDR3 runs to 12 residues. Trimming removed 7 bases at V and 5 bases at J, with 10 bases between. Germline V gene data show CDR1 as SNHLY and CDR2 as FYNNEI. The DNA of the CDR3 is TGTGCCAGCACTGACCTCAGAGATACGCAGTATTTT. Amino acid sequence: CASTDLRDTQYF. The full variable domain, in which reference TRBV2 and TRBJ2-3 provide the parts outside the CDR3, is EPEVTQTPSHQVTQMGQEVILRCVPISNHLYFYWYRQILGQKVEFLVSFYNNEISEKSEIFDDQFSVERPDGSNFTLKIRSTKLEDSAMYFCASTDLRDTQYFGPGTRLTVL.

This clonotype was counted between two and nine times. The chain couples TRBV5-1 to TRBJ1-1; 9 positions match TRBD1. Germline values: CDR1 SGHRS, CDR2 YFSETQ. V gave up 1 base and J gave up 3 bases; unmatched junction bases: 1. The CDR3 length is 14 residues. In nucleotides, the CDR3 is TGCGCCAGCAGCTTGAGACAGGGGGACACTGAAGCTTTCTTT. This codes for CASSLRQGDTEAFF.

This clonotype was seen more than once but under ten times. This chain uses TRBV5-1 with TRBJ2-3; D may be TRBD1 (6 bases). This CDR3 contains 15 residues. CDR1 SGHRS and CDR2 YFSETQ come from the germline V gene. Trimming removed 0 bases from V and 1 base from J, with 9 bases in between. CDR3 amino acids: CASSLEGGGTDTQYF. The DNA of the CDR3 is TGCGCCAGCAGCTTGGAAGGGGGAGGCACAGATACGCAGTATTTT.

The chain links TRBV7-2 to TRBJ2-5; D not resolved. Germline values: CDR1 SGHTA, CDR2 FQGNSA. The V gene lost 2 bases and the J gene lost 2 bases, with 6 bases spanning the gap. The CDR3 has 13 residues. DNA for the CDR3: TGTGCCAGCAGCTTAAGGCGGCAAGAGACCCAGTACTTC. Its protein is CASSLRRQETQYF.